These 25 T cell receptor beta chains came from one sample sequenced in a study of OX40 agonist ivuxolimab in advanced cancers. Clones were sequenced by immunoSEQ multiplex PCR, and TCRdb holds only the in-frame ones, with some missing. The data hold roughly 60,000 clones, with about 89% observed a single time. The sequencing used CD4+ or CD8+ T cells sorted from blood, collected in a trial of the OX40 agonist ivuxolimab. The receptors were sampled from an adult with an advanced solid tumor such as melanoma, head and neck, liver or kidney cancer.

This clone has only a few counts. V usage is TRBV11-3 and J usage is TRBJ2-5; D is unresolved. CDR3 size: 16 residues. CDR1 SGHNT and CDR2 YENEEA come from the germline V gene. The V and J ends lost 1 base and 1 base respectively, with 13 bases between them. The CDR3 protein is CASSLGIGLGQETQYF. For the CDR3, the DNA is TGTGCCAGCAGCTTAGGCATCGGTTTGGGCCAAGAGACCCAGTACTTC.

The rearrangement uses TRBV10-3 and TRBJ2-7; possibly TRBD2 for D (5 bases). The germline gives CDR1 ENHRY, CDR2 SYGVKD. Trimming took off 5 bases at V and 0 bases at J, with 14 bases between the two ends. The length of the CDR3 is 15 residues. DNA for the CDR3: TGTGCCATCAGTACTGGACTTCACAGCTCCTACGAGCAGTACTTC. Translation gives CAISTGLHSSYEQYF.

The CDR3 is CASSQDSGVVNYGYTF. The CDR3 region has the DNA TGCGCCAGCAGCCAAGATTCGGGGGTGGTTAACTATGGCTACACCTTC. The J gene is TRBJ1-2, the V gene TRBV4-3; D might be TRBD1 (5 bases). V was trimmed by 0 bases and J by 1 base, leaving 12 bases between them. CDR1 LGHNA and CDR2 YSLEER come from the germline V gene. The length of the CDR3 is 16 residues.

The chain joins TRBV7-2 to TRBJ2-3; D is uncertain. The ends were cut back, 5 bases at V and 5 bases at J, with 14 bases in the middle. CDR3 length: 14 residues. Germline V gives CDR1 SGHTA, CDR2 FQGNSA. The CDR3 nucleotides read TGTGCCAGCAGCCCCAGTCGGGCGGAAGATACGCAGTATTTT. It codes for CASSPSRAEDTQYF.

This clone was seen only once. The chain is built from TRBV30 and TRBJ1-1; D not certain. Trimming cost V 2 bases and J 0 bases, with 10 bases left between them. The CDR3 length is 14 residues. The germline V gene has CDR1 GTSNPN and CDR2 SVGIG (reference sequence). CDR3: CAWSSTPMNTEAFF. As DNA, the CDR3 is TGTGCCTGGAGTTCTACACCGATGAACACTGAAGCTTTCTTT. The whole variable domain, remainder taken from reference TRBV30 and TRBJ1-1, is SQTIHQWPATLVQPVGSPLSLECTVEGTSNPNLYWYRQAAGRGLQLLFYSVGIGQISSEVPQNLSASRPQDRQFILSSKKLLLSDSGFYLCAWSSTPMNTEAFFGQGTRLTVV.

The chain uses TRBV2 and TRBJ2-1; 7 nucleotides agree with TRBD2. This CDR3 is built from 15 residues. In germline, CDR1 is SNHLY, CDR2 FYNNEI. The junction had 11 bases not matched to a gene; V was cut back by 8 bases and J by 4 bases. The CDR3 loop reads CASRAGLGRYNEQFF. As DNA, the CDR3 is TGTGCCAGCCGGGCGGGGCTCGGGAGGTACAATGAGCAGTTCTTC.

The genes are TRBV7-9 and TRBJ2-7, with 11 bases matching TRBD1. The CDR3 sequence is 15 residues long. Germline CDR1 is SEHNR and CDR2 is FQNEAQ (reference sequence). The J segment lost 3 bases and the V segment lost 5 bases, leaving 6 bases of the junction unmatched. The CDR3: CASSPRTGGLYEQYF. CDR3 nucleotide sequence: TGTGCCAGCAGCCCAAGGACAGGGGGCCTCTACGAGCAGTACTTC.

This chain uses TRBV11-2 with TRBJ2-3; no clear D gene. The V and J ends lost 3 bases and 2 bases respectively, with 9 bases between them. This CDR3 has 14 residues. The germline V gene encodes CDR1 SGHAT and CDR2 FQNNGV. The CDR3 DNA reads TGTGCCAGCAGCTTCGTGCGGTCCACAGATACGCAGTATTTT. Protein: CASSFVRSTDTQYF.

The chain is built from TRBV10-3 and TRBJ1-1; maybe TRBD1 (6 bases). The CDR3 totals 13 residues. Germline-derived CDR1 and CDR2 are ENHRY and SYGVKD. V was trimmed by 5 bases and J by 4 bases, leaving 11 bases between them. This CDR3 reads CAISREGGTEAFF. DNA of the CDR3: TGTGCCATCAGTCGGGAGGGGGGCACTGAAGCTTTCTTT.

This rearrangement joins TRBV6-5 to TRBJ1-1; D is undetermined. The germline V gene has CDR1 MNHEY and CDR2 SVGAGI. Trimming shortened V by 2 bases and J by 4 bases, and 11 bases separated the two germline ends. The CDR3 runs 14 residues. The CDR3 nucleotides are TGTGCCAGCAGTTACATCCTCGCGGGCACTGAAGCTTTCTTT. Its protein is CASSYILAGTEAFF.

The CDR3 protein is CAIAGDSYNEQFF. The CDR3 coding sequence is TGTGCCATCGCGGGGGACTCCTACAATGAGCAGTTCTTC. The V gene is TRBV10-3, the J gene TRBJ2-1; TRBD2 matches at 7 bases. CDR3 length: 13 residues. The ends lost 8 bases at V and 0 bases at J; junction bases unmatched: 1. Germline V gives CDR1 ENHRY, CDR2 SYGVKD.

V gene TRBV2 combines with J gene TRBJ2-5; 9 bases align to TRBD2. J lost 4 bases, V lost 6 bases, and 9 bases had no gene match. The V gene's germline CDR1 is SNHLY and CDR2 FYNNEI. CDR3 length equals 15 residues. The CDR3 reads CASSVGLASPETQYF. The CDR3 DNA sequence: TGTGCCAGCAGCGTGGGACTAGCCTCTCCAGAGACCCAGTACTTC. Combining the CDR3 with reference TRBV2 and TRBJ2-5 gives the whole variable domain EPEVTQTPSHQVTQMGQEVILRCVPISNHLYFYWYRQILGQKVEFLVSFYNNEISEKSEIFDDQFSVERPDGSNFTLKIRSTKLEDSAMYFCASSVGLASPETQYFGPGTRLLVL.

In this sample, this clone turned up a few times. The same CDR3 is also encoded by other DNA sequences in this sample. The chain couples TRBV10-1 to TRBJ2-7; D is uncertain. This CDR3 is 13 amino acids long. The V and J ends lost 0 bases and 3 bases respectively, with 6 bases between them. Per germline, CDR1 WNHNN and CDR2 SYGVQD (reference sequence). CDR3 sequence (DNA): TGCGCCAGCAGTGAGTCTGGCCGCTACGAGCAGTACTTC. Translation: CASSESGRYEQYF.

The V call is TRBV6-1, the J call TRBJ2-2; no clear D gene. The CDR3 has 15 amino acids. V lost 7 bases, J lost 2 bases, and 14 bases lay in between. Germline V gives CDR1 MNHNS, CDR2 SASEGT. This CDR3 reads CASTLLGSNTGELFF. CDR3 nucleotides: TGTGCCAGCACCCTCCTGGGATCTAACACCGGGGAGCTGTTTTTT.

The chain recombines TRBV4-1 with TRBJ2-7; no firm D call. V was cut by 0 bases and J by 2 bases, with 14 bases left in between. In germline, CDR1 is MGHRA, CDR2 YSYEKL. The CDR3 extends over 16 amino acids. The CDR3 region has the DNA TGCGCCAGCAGCCAAGATAAAGCGAAGATCCCCTACGAGCAGTACTTC. Its translation is CASSQDKAKIPYEQYF.

The gene calls are TRBV6-6 and TRBJ2-7; weak D call: TRBD1 (5 bases). This CDR3 comprises 15 residues. Germline CDR1 is MNHNY and CDR2 is SVGAGI (reference sequence). The germline V and J ends were trimmed by 0 bases and 5 bases, with 14 bases remaining between them. CDR3 DNA sequence: TGTGCCAGCAGTTACTCGAGGCAGGGTGGCCACGAGCAGTACTTC. Protein: CASSYSRQGGHEQYF.

This sequence joins TRBV4-2 and TRBJ2-1; 8 bases align to TRBD2. This CDR3 has 15 amino acids. The germline CDR1 and CDR2 sequences are LGHNA and YNFKEQ. J lost 8 bases, V lost 4 bases, and 10 bases had no gene match. Here the CDR3 reads CASSPTDREGDEQFF. The CDR3 DNA sequence: TGTGCCAGCAGCCCGACGGATCGGGAGGGCGATGAGCAGTTCTTC.

The V gene is TRBV5-5, the J gene TRBJ2-7, with D unclear. Germline CDR1 and CDR2: SGHKS and YYEKEE (reference sequence). The CDR3 consists of 12 residues. With 4 bases removed from V and 3 bases from J, the gap between germline ends came to 8 bases. CDR3 nucleotide sequence: TGTGCCAGCAGCGAACAGAACTACGAGCAGTACTTC. As protein: CASSEQNYEQYF.

This clone was observed once. The chain is built from TRBV5-6 and TRBJ1-4; TRBD1 aligns across 8 bases. Per germline, CDR1 SGHDT and CDR2 YYEEEE. This CDR3 region has 13 residues. With 4 bases clipped from V and 6 bases from J, the junction kept 2 bases outside the gene matches. CDR3 loop: CASSLDRDEKLFF. The CDR3 nucleotides are TGTGCCAGCAGCCTGGACAGGGATGAAAAACTGTTTTTT.

The V gene is TRBV11-2, the J gene TRBJ2-5, with D perhaps matching TRBD2 (6 bases). CDR3 size: 14 residues. V dropped 3 bases and J dropped 5 bases, with 13 bases sitting between them. Germline CDR1 is SGHAT and CDR2 is FQNNGV. The chain's CDR3 is CASSFRDSGETQYF. The CDR3 nucleotides read TGTGCCAGCAGCTTCCGGGACTCCGGGGAGACCCAGTACTTC.

V gene TRBV7-9 combines with J gene TRBJ2-1; D might be TRBD2 (5 bases). Trimming removed 1 base from V and 1 base from J, with 14 bases in between. Per germline, CDR1 SEHNR and CDR2 FQNEAQ (reference sequence). The CDR3 is 17 amino acids. The CDR3: CASSLESGSASYNEQFF. The DNA for the CDR3 is TGTGCCAGCAGCTTAGAAAGTGGTAGCGCTTCCTACAATGAGCAGTTCTTC.

This sequence joins TRBV6-5 and TRBJ2-2; possibly TRBD1 for D (5 bases). This CDR3 contains 15 residues. The germline gives CDR1 MNHEY, CDR2 SVGAGI. V was clipped by 8 bases and J by 1 base, with 14 bases between them. Written as DNA, the CDR3 is TGTGCCAGCTCCCGGGCAGGGCAGAACACCGGGGAGCTGTTTTTT. This encodes CASSRAGQNTGELFF.

The genes are TRBV7-9 and TRBJ2-5; D may be TRBD2 (6 bases). The CDR3 extends over 15 amino acids. Germline lookup yields CDR1 SEHNR and CDR2 FQNEAQ (reference sequence). Between the trimmed V and J ends, which lost 5 bases and 2 bases, there was a span of 15 bases. The DNA of the CDR3 is TGTGCCAGCAGCCCGATGGGGGGTACACAAGAGACCCAGTACTTC. Protein product: CASSPMGGTQETQYF.

This clone came up once. This chain uses TRBV4-1 with TRBJ2-1, with 7 bases identical to TRBD1. The germline V gene encodes CDR1 MGHRA and CDR2 YSYEKL. With V trimmed by 0 bases and J by 7 bases, 6 bases remained unmatched. The CDR3 runs to 15 residues. The CDR3 region is CASSQDRGRGNEQFF. In nucleotides, the CDR3 is TGCGCCAGCAGCCAAGATAGGGGCAGGGGGAATGAGCAGTTCTTC.

J is TRBJ1-2 and V is TRBV30; tentative D call: TRBD1 (6 bases). With 4 bases removed from V and 8 bases from J, the gap between germline ends came to 17 bases. The CDR3 is made up of 13 amino acids. Germline CDR1 GTSNPN, CDR2 SVGIG (reference sequence). CDR3 nucleotides: TGTGCCTGGACCGAAGGGGGGCGGAGAGGCTACACCTTC. Amino acids: CAWTEGGRRGYTF.